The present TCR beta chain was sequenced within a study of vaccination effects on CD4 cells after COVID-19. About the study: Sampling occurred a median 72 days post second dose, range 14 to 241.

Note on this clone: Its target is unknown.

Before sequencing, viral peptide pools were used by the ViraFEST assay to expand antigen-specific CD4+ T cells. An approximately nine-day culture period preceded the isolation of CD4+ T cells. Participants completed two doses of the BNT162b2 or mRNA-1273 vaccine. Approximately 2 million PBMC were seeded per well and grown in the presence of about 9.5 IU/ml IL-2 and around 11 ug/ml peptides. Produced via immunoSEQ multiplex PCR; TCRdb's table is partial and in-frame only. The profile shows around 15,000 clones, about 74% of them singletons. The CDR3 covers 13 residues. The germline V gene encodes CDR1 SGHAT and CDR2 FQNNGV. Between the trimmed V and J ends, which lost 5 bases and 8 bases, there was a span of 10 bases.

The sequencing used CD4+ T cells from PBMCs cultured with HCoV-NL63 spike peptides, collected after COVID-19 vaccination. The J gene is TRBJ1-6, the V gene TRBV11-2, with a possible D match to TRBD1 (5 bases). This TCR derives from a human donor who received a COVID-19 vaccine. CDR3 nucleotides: TGTGCCAGCAGCCGACTGGGGGATTCACCCCTCCACTTT. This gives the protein CASSRLGDSPLHF.